This T cell receptor beta chain was sequenced during a study of lymphopenia after photon versus proton radiotherapy (dated by TCRdb to the late 2010s). For context, the study as a whole: The study compared the immunological effects of photon versus proton radiation therapy in patients with gastrointestinal tumors who developed high-grade lymphopenia. The roughly 18 patients in the cohort had gastrointestinal tumors, were treated with either photon or proton therapy, and subsequently developed lymphopenia. The study aimed to characterize how the two radiation modalities differ in their impact on the immune system.

The library relied on the immunoSEQ multiplex PCR assay. T cell repertoires were profiled by deep sequencing of rearranged TCR beta loci, alongside multiparametric flow cytometry. Entries here come from immuneACCESS through TCRdb and include only in-frame sequences with V and J called. Some clones fail to appear in such tables; in the studies checked, an unresolved V gene covers under half of the shortfall, and the cause of the remainder is unknown. The sample table contains some 7,000 clones; only one count was recorded for around 84% of them. 51% of the sample is taken by the ten largest. This clone was detected only once. Its cognate antigen has yet to be identified. Within one base of it there is no much larger clone, and no base qualities were kept. V lost 4 bases and J lost 9 bases; the stretch between them is 13 bases long. Reading the germline V gene gives CDR1 SGHDN and CDR2 FVKESK. The CDR3, from cysteine to phenylalanine, totals 13 residues. The entry retains the CDR3 DNA only, 39 bases that are in frame from base 1.

What the authors observed across the whole study: The authors looked at the survival association only in patients who died, and they framed better survival with proton therapy as a possibility rather than a demonstrated result. During treatment, patients who received proton therapy stayed relatively stable, whereas patients who received photon therapy lost naive T cells and TCR diversity and gained effector/memory populations. After the lymphocyte count nadir, photon-treated repertoires showed oligoclonal expansion, especially of CD8+ Temra cells, which drove the drop in diversity. Across the cohort, a larger post-nadir drop in TCR diversity was inversely correlated with overall survival time among patients who died.

The sequence derives from a man aged 25 to 40 with gastric cancer. The sequence links TRBV14 to TRBJ2-4, with the D segment possibly TRBD1 or TRBD2, each aligning over 5 bases. The input for sequencing was peripheral blood, taken from a patient treated with photon-based radiotherapy. CDR3 sequence: CASSRTLVPIQYF. In nucleotides, the sequence is TGTGCCAGCAGCCGGACACTAGTCCCCATTCAGTACTTC.